The clone carrying this T cell receptor (beta chain) has just a few counts. Its antigen is undetermined. The data originate from a study of identical twins. Findings and caveats of the study: Insertion counts were lower in abundant cord blood beta clonotypes, a trend that memory repertoires did not show.

Each cDNA held unique molecular identifiers, and template switching gave it a universal primer site. MiXCR was run by TCRdb on the 5' RACE reads, yielding one entry per CDR3 protein. The repertoire holds roughly 540,000 distinct CDR3 sequences, with roughly a fifth as singletons. This sample was also put to use in a study of T cells expressing NK-cell markers.

The sample comprised CD4+ T cells sorted from blood. The TCR comes from a woman between 18 and 29 years old in good health.

The CDR3 coding sequence is TGCAGCGTTGTTCGACAGCTCAATGAGCAGTTCTTC. Amino acids: CSVVRQLNEQFF. The V and J genes are TRBV29-1 and TRBJ2-1; tentative D call: TRBD1 (5 bases). V dropped 4 bases and J dropped 6 bases, with 10 bases sitting between them. The CDR3 has 12 amino acids. Germline V gene lookup returns CDR1 SQVTM and CDR2 ANQGSEA.